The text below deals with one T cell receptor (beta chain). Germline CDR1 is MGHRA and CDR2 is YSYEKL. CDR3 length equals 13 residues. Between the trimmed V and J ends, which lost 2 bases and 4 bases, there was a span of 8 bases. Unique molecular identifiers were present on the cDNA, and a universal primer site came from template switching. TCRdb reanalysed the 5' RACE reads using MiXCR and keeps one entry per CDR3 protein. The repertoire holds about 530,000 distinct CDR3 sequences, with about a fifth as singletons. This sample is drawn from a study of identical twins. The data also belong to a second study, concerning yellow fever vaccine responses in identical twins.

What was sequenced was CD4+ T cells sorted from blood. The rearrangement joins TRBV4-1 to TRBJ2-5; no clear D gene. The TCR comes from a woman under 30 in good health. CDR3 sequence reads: CASSQWSLETQYF. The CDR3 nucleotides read TGCGCCAGCAGCCAATGGAGCCTAGAGACCCAGTACTTC.